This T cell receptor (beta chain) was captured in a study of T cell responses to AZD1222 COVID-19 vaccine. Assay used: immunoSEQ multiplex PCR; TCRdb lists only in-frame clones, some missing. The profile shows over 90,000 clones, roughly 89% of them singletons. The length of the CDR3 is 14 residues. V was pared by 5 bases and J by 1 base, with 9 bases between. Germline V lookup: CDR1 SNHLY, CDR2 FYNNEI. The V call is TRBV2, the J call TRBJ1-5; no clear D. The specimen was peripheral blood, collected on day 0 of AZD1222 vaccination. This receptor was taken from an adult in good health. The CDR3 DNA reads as TGTGCCAGCAGTAGCTCCCTGAGCAATCAGCCCCAGCATTTT. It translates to CASSSSLSNQPQHF.